The present T cell receptor beta chain was sequenced within a study of blood T cell repertoires in COVID-19. About the study: The United States, Italy and Spain were the sources of the acute and convalescent COVID-19 samples. Sources were T cells, B-cell-depleted T cells, or PBMCs; the material itself was cDNA or gDNA.

How the authors handled the data: Amplified reference gene primers provided the basis for estimating nucleated cell counts. The table came from immunoSEQ multiplex PCR; TCRdb's copy has only in-frame clones and leaves some out. D and trimming come from the DNA, and the V and J calls and clone size come from that table. The repertoire holds about 81,000 clones, nearly 95% seen once, with almost 4.5% in the top ten. The CDR3 consists of 17 residues. The germline CDR1 and CDR2 sequences are SGHAT and FQNNGV. Trimming took off 5 bases at V and 1 base at J, with 20 bases between the two ends. The chain is built from TRBV11-2 and TRBJ1-1; a weak D match, TRBD1 (6 bases). The receptor was derived from a human donor with active COVID-19. The donor label of this sample is uncertain. The sequencing input was peripheral blood. CDR3 sequence: CASSKRGSGTPNTEAFF. DNA for the CDR3: TGTGCCAGCAGCAAAAGGGGATCCGGGACACCGAACACTGAAGCTTTCTTT.